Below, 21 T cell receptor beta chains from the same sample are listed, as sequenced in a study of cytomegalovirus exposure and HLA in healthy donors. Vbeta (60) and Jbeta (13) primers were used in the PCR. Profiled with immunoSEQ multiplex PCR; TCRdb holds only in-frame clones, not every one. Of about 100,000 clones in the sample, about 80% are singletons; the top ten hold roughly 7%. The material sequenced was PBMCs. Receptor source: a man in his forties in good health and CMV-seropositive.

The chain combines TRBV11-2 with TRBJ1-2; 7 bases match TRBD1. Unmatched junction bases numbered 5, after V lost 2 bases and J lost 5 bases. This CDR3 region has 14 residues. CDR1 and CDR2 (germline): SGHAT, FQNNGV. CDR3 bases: TGTGCCAGCAGCTTACCCAGGGGGAGGTATGGCTACACCTTC. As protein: CASSLPRGRYGYTF.

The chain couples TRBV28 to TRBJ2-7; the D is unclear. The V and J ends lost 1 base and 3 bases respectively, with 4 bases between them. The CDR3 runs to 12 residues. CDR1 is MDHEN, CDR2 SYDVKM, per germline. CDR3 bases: TGTGCCAGCAGTTTATTCAGCTACGAGCAGTACTTC. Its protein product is CASSLFSYEQYF.

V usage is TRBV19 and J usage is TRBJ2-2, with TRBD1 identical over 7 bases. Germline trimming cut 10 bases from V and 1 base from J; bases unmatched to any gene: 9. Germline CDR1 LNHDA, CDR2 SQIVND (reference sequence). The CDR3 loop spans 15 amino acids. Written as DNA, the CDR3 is TGTGCCACCACGGACAGGAGAAAGAACACCGGGGAGCTGTTTTTT. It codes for CATTDRRKNTGELFF.

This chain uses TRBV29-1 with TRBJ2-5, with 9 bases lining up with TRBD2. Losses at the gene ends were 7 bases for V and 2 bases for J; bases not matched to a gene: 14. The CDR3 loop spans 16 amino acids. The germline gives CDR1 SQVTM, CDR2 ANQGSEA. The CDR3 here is CSAPQRLTSGQETQYF. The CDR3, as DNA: TGCAGCGCGCCACAGAGGTTGACTAGCGGACAAGAGACCCAGTACTTC.

CDR3 residues: CASSVDSRGPGNEQFF. The CDR3 bases are TGTGCCAGCAGCGTAGATTCGCGGGGTCCAGGGAATGAGCAGTTCTTC. The rearrangement links TRBV9 to TRBJ2-1, with D possibly being TRBD2 (6 bases). Germline V gene sequence: CDR1 SGDLS, CDR2 YYNGEE. The CDR3 runs 16 residues. Trimming took off 0 bases at V and 7 bases at J, with 17 bases between the two ends.

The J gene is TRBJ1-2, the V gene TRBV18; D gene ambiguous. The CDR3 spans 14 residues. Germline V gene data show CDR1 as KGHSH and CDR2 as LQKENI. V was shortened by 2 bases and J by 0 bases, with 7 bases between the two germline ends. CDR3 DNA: TGTGCCAGCTCACCAATGATAGCTAACTATGGCTACACCTTC. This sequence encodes CASSPMIANYGYTF.

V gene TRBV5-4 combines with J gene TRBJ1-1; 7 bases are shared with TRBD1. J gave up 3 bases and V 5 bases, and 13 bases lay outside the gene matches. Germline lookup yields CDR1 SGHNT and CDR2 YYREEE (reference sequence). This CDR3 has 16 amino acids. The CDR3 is CASSPDRVVKYTEAFF. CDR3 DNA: TGTGCCAGCAGTCCCGACAGGGTAGTTAAATACACTGAAGCTTTCTTT.

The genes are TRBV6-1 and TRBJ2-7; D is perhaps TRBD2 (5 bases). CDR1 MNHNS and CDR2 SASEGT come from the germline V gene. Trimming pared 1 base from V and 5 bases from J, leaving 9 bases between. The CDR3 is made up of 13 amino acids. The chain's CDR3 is CASSEGELDEQYF. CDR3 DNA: TGTGCCAGCAGTGAAGGAGAACTAGACGAGCAGTACTTC.

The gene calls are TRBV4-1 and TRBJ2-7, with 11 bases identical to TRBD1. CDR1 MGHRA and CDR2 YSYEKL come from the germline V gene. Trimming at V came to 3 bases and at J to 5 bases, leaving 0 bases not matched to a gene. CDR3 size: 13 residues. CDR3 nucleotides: TGCGCCAGCAGCCAGGGACAGGGGGACGAGCAGTACTTC. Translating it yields CASSQGQGDEQYF.

In DNA form, the CDR3 reads TGTGCCAGCAGCGTAGGACTAGCGGGGGGCCTATGGGAGACCCAGTACTTC. It yields the protein CASSVGLAGGLWETQYF. The chain combines TRBV9 with TRBJ2-5, with 13 bases identical to TRBD2. Trimming at V came to 0 bases and at J to 5 bases, leaving 7 bases not matched to a gene. The CDR3 runs 17 residues. Germline lookup yields CDR1 SGDLS and CDR2 YYNGEE.

CDR3 region: CASSQVLAGRPQHF. DNA of the CDR3: TGCGCCAGCAGCCAAGTATTGGCGGGAAGACCCCAGCATTTT. This chain connects TRBV4-1 to TRBJ1-5; D is unclear. CDR3 size: 14 residues. Germline lookup yields CDR1 MGHRA and CDR2 YSYEKL. V shed 1 base and J shed 10 bases, with 14 bases lying between them.

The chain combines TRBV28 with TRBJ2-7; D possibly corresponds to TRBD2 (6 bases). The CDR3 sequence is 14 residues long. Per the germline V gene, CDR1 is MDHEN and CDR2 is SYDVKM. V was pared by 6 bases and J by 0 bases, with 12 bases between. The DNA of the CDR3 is TGTGCCAGCAGGCCCGGGACTCACTCCTACGAGCAGTACTTC. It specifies CASRPGTHSYEQYF. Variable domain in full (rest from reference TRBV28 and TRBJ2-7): DVKVTQSSRYLVKRTGEKVFLECVQDMDHENMFWYRQDPGLGLRLIYFSYDVKMKEKGDIPEGYSVSREKKERFSLILESASTNQTSMYLCASRPGTHSYEQYFGPGTRLTVT.

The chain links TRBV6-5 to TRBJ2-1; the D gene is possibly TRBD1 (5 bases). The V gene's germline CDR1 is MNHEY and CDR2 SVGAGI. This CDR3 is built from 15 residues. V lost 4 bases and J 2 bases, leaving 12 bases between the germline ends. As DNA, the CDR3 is TGTGCCAGCAGTTCGCTCAGGGAACCCTACAATGAGCAGTTCTTC. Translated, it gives CASSSLREPYNEQFF.

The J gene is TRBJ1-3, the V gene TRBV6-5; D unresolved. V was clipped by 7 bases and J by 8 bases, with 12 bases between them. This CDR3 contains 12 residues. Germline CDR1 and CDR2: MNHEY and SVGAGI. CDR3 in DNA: TGTGCCAGCACCTCGCGGTTTGACACCATATATTTT. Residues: CASTSRFDTIYF.

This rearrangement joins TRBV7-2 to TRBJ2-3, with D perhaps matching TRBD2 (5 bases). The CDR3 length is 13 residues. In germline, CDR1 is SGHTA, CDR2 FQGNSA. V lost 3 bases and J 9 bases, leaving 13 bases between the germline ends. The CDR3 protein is CASSFVAYPTQYF. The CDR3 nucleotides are TGTGCCAGCAGCTTTGTAGCGTACCCCACGCAGTATTTT.

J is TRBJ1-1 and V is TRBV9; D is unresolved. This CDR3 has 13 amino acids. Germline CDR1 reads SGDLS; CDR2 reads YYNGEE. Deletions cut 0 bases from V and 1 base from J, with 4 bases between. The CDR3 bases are TGTGCCAGCAGCGTAGCGGGGAACACTGAAGCTTTCTTT. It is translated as CASSVAGNTEAFF.

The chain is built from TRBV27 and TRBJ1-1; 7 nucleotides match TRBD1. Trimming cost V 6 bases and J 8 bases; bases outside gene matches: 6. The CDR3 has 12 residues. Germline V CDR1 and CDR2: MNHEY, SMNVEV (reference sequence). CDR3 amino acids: CASSRGVGEAFF. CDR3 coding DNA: TGTGCCAGCAGCAGGGGGGTGGGCGAAGCTTTCTTT.

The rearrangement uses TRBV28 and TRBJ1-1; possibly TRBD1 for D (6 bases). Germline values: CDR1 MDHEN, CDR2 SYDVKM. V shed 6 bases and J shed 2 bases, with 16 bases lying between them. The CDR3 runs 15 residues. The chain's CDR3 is CASRLRGTANTEAFF. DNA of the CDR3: TGTGCCAGCAGACTTAGGGGGACGGCCAACACTGAAGCTTTCTTT.

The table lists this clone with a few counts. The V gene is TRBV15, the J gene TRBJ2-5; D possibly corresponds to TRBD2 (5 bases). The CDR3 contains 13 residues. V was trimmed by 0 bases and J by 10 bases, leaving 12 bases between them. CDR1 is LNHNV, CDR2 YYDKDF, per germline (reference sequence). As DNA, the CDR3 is TGTGCCACCAGCAGAGATCGCCATAGCGTCCAGTACTTC. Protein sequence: CATSRDRHSVQYF. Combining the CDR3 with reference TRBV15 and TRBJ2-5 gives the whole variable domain DAMVIQNPRYQVTQFGKPVTLSCSQTLNHNVMYWYQQKSSQAPKLLFHYYDKDFNNEADTPDNFQSRRPNTSFCFLDIRSPGLGDTAMYLCATSRDRHSVQYFGPGTRLLVL.

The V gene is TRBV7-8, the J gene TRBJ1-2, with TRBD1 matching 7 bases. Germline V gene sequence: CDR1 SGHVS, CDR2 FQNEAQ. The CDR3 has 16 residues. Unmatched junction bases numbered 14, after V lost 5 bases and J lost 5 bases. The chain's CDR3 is CASSLKSSPGGYGYTF. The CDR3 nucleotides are TGTGCCAGCAGCCTAAAGTCTAGTCCAGGGGGATATGGCTACACCTTC.

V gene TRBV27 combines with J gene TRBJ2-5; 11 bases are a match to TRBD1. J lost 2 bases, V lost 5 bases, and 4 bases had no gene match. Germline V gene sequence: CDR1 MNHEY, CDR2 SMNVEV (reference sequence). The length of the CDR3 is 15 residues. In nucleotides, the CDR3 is TGTGCCAGCAGTCCGGGGACAGGGGGACAAGAGACCCAGTACTTC. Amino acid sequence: CASSPGTGGQETQYF.